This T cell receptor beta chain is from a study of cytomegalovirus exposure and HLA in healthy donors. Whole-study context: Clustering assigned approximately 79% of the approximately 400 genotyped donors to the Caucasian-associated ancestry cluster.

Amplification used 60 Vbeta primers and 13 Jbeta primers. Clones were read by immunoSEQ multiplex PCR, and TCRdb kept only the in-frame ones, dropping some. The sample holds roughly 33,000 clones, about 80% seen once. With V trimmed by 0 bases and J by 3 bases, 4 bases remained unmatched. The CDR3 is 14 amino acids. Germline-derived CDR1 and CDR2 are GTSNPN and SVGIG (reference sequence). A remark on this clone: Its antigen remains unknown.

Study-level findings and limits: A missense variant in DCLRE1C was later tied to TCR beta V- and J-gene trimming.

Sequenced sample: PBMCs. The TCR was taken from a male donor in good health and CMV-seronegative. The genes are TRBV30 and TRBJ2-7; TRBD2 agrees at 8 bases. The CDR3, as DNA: TGTGCCTGGAGTGTGTTAGCGGGGTACTACGAGCAGTACTTC. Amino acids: CAWSVLAGYYEQYF.